What follows are 17 T cell receptor beta chains derived from one specimen sequenced in a study of identifying expanded T cells in peripheral blood. The table came from immunoSEQ multiplex PCR; TCRdb's copy has only in-frame clones and leaves some out. This table holds about 100,000 clones, around 90% found once. Sequences were obtained from blood. The receptors shown here come from a person between 18 and 70 years old in good health.

This clone has only a few counts. The chain is built from TRBV5-1 and TRBJ1-2, with 7 bases lining up with TRBD1. Germline V CDR1 and CDR2: SGHRS, YFSETQ. V lost 4 bases to trimming and J lost 5 bases; unmatched junction nucleotides: 11. The CDR3 sequence is 15 residues long. For the CDR3, the DNA is TGCGCCAGCAGCCCTATACAGGGGACTTTGTATGGCTACACCTTC. This sequence encodes CASSPIQGTLYGYTF.

This rearrangement joins TRBV15 to TRBJ2-1, with TRBD2 as a possible D gene (6 bases). The V gene lost 0 bases and the J gene lost 9 bases, with 15 bases spanning the gap. This CDR3 is built from 15 residues. Germline values: CDR1 LNHNV, CDR2 YYDKDF (reference sequence). This CDR3 reads CATSRDRVGTGEQFF. CDR3 coding DNA: TGTGCCACCAGCAGAGATCGGGTTGGGACTGGTGAGCAGTTCTTC.

The CDR3 sequence: CACKTSGVPDTQYF. CDR3 coding DNA: TGTGCCTGCAAGACTAGCGGGGTCCCAGATACGCAGTATTTT. This chain connects TRBV30 to TRBJ2-3, with 11 bases matching TRBD2. With 6 bases clipped from V and 4 bases from J, the junction kept 6 bases outside the gene matches. Looked up from germline, CDR1 is GTSNPN and CDR2 is SVGIG (reference sequence). The CDR3 extends over 14 amino acids.

This chain uses TRBV5-1 with TRBJ1-1; D not certain. V lost 4 bases and J 4 bases, leaving 8 bases between the germline ends. The CDR3 runs 12 residues. The V gene's germline CDR1 is SGHRS and CDR2 YFSETQ. CDR3 loop: CASSVKGTEAFF. The CDR3 DNA reads TGCGCCAGCAGCGTTAAGGGCACTGAAGCTTTCTTT.

The chain carries TRBV7-8 and TRBJ2-3, with TRBD2 matching 10 bases. Germline loops: CDR1 SGHVS, CDR2 FQNEAQ. CDR3 size: 17 residues. Unmatched junction bases numbered 10, after V lost 5 bases and J lost 2 bases. CDR3 sequence (DNA): TGTGCCAGCAGCCCCGCCGGGACTAGCGCCGTCACAGATACGCAGTATTTT. Amino acids: CASSPAGTSAVTDTQYF.

The chain combines TRBV5-5 with TRBJ2-3, with D possibly called TRBD1 or TRBD2 (5 bases each). V was clipped by 3 bases and J by 9 bases, with 14 bases between them. This CDR3 comprises 13 residues. The germline V gene has CDR1 SGHKS and CDR2 YYEKEE (reference sequence). The CDR3 protein is CASSSGDGGTQYF. The CDR3 DNA follows: TGTGCCAGCAGCTCCGGGGACGGCGGGACGCAGTATTTT.

The J gene is TRBJ1-1, the V gene TRBV6-5; no reliable D call. The CDR3 runs to 14 residues. Trimming pared 2 bases from V and 6 bases from J, leaving 13 bases between. Germline CDR1 and CDR2: MNHEY and SVGAGI. CDR3 amino acids: CASSYSGLSSEAFF. The CDR3 DNA sequence: TGTGCCAGCAGTTACAGTGGGCTAAGCTCTGAAGCTTTCTTT.

CDR3: CASGSDSTEAFF. The CDR3 coding sequence is TGTGCTAGTGGTTCAGACAGCACTGAAGCTTTCTTT. The J gene is TRBJ1-1, the V gene TRBV12-5; TRBD1 might be the D (5 bases). CDR3 length equals 12 residues. Germline values: CDR1 LGHNT, CDR2 FRNRAP. V was cut by 4 bases and J by 4 bases, with 7 bases left in between.

The chain carries TRBV25-1 and TRBJ1-3, with D possibly being TRBD1 (5 bases). The CDR3 has 16 amino acids. V was clipped by 4 bases and J by 4 bases, with 17 bases between them. Germline CDR1 MGHDK, CDR2 SYGVNS. Written as DNA, the CDR3 is TGTGCCAGCAGTGGAATGTCGGACATTAACGGAAACACCATATATTTT. Amino acids: CASSGMSDINGNTIYF.

The CDR3 DNA is TGTGCCAGTATACATCCGGCTTGGGACCTCCCTACGGGTACCTACGAGCAGTACTTC. Residues: CASIHPAWDLPTGTYEQYF. The V call is TRBV19, the J call TRBJ2-7; tentatively, D is TRBD1 or TRBD2 (5 bases each). Trimming cost V 7 bases and J 2 bases, with 30 bases left between them. Looked up from germline, CDR1 is LNHDA and CDR2 is SQIVND (reference sequence). The CDR3 contains 19 residues.

The chain has TRBV30 and TRBJ1-2; no clear D. In germline, CDR1 is GTSNPN, CDR2 SVGIG (reference sequence). V lost 8 bases and J 2 bases, leaving 12 bases between the germline ends. The CDR3 length is 12 residues. In DNA form, the CDR3 reads TGTGCCCTACGTCCGGGAAACTATGGCTACACCTTC. Its protein product is CALRPGNYGYTF. Complete variable domain (other parts from reference TRBV30 and TRBJ1-2): SQTIHQWPATLVQPVGSPLSLECTVEGTSNPNLYWYRQAAGRGLQLLFYSVGIGQISSEVPQNLSASRPQDRQFILSSKKLLLSDSGFYLCALRPGNYGYTFGSGTRLTVV.

DNA for the CDR3: TGCGCCAGCAGCCAAGGGCTAGCGGGAACCTACGAGCAGTACTTC. Its translation: CASSQGLAGTYEQYF. The chain employs TRBV4-1 and TRBJ2-7; 9 bases fit TRBD2. J was trimmed by 2 bases and V by 1 base; bases with no gene match: 3. Germline loops: CDR1 MGHRA, CDR2 YSYEKL. The CDR3 covers 15 residues.

The V and J genes are TRBV6-1 and TRBJ1-5, with unresolved D. The germline CDR1 and CDR2 sequences are MNHNS and SASEGT. The CDR3 spans 12 residues. Trimming left V 1 base short and J 6 bases short, with 4 bases between. The CDR3, as DNA: TGTGCCAGCAGTGAAGTGGTTCAGCCCCAGCATTTT. It yields the protein CASSEVVQPQHF.

The chain couples TRBV18 to TRBJ2-1, with 16 bases lining up with TRBD2. The CDR3 runs 20 residues. V lost 3 bases, J lost 6 bases, and 14 bases stayed unmatched. The germline gives CDR1 KGHSH, CDR2 LQKENI. CDR3 loop: CASSPTGTSGGALHFNEQFF. CDR3 in DNA: TGTGCCAGCTCACCGACCGGGACTAGCGGGGGGGCCCTTCATTTCAATGAGCAGTTCTTC.

This chain connects TRBV15 to TRBJ2-3, with TRBD1 matching over 11 bases. The V and J ends lost 3 bases and 5 bases, in that order; junction bases with no gene match: 4. The CDR3 has 15 residues. Per the germline V gene, CDR1 is LNHNV and CDR2 is YYDKDF (reference sequence). The CDR3 region has the DNA TGTGCCACCAGCAGCAGGACAGGGGGCGGAGATACGCAGTATTTT. Protein product: CATSSRTGGGDTQYF.

The CDR3 coding sequence is TGCGCCAGCAGCTTGGTGCCGGGGGGGCAGGGTCTACCCCAGCATTTT. It codes for CASSLVPGGQGLPQHF. This chain joins TRBV5-1 and TRBJ1-5; weak D call: TRBD1 (6 bases). The V end was cut by 0 bases, the J end by 10 bases, with 20 bases between. Germline V gene sequence: CDR1 SGHRS, CDR2 YFSETQ. CDR3 length: 16 amino acids.

The chain couples TRBV7-9 to TRBJ1-1; D gene uncertain. The V end was cut by 1 base, the J end by 0 bases, with 9 bases between. CDR3 length equals 15 residues. Germline CDR1 SEHNR, CDR2 FQNEAQ (reference sequence). This chain's CDR3 is CASSLVAGMNTEAFF. The CDR3 DNA reads as TGTGCCAGCAGCTTAGTCGCGGGAATGAACACTGAAGCTTTCTTT.